This entry is about one T cell receptor (beta chain). The antigen is undetermined. TCRdb's table, derived via immunoSEQ multiplex PCR, lists solely in-frame clones and lacks some. Of 85,000 to 100,000 clones listed, roughly nine tenths are singletons. The data were taken from a study of OX40 agonist ivuxolimab in advanced cancers. Study-wide results and caveats: Expansion of clones was among the lowest in partial responders at 0.1-3.0 mg/kg.

There are 16 residues in the CDR3. Germline V CDR1 and CDR2: SGHAT, FQNNGV. V was clipped by 5 bases and J by 9 bases, with 23 bases between them. Individuals having autoimmune disease history or systemic immunosuppression were not enrolled. The TCR sequence derives from an adult with an advanced solid tumor such as melanoma, head and neck, liver or kidney cancer. Here the sequenced sample was CD4+ or CD8+ T cells sorted from blood, taken in a trial of the OX40 agonist ivuxolimab. This chain joins TRBV11-2 and TRBJ2-1, with D possibly being TRBD1 (8 bases). CDR3 sequence (DNA): TGTGCCAGCAGCGTACGACAGGGGAGGGTTTCTATTGAGCAGTTCTTC. Residues: CASSVRQGRVSIEQFF. Variable domain in full (rest from reference TRBV11-2 and TRBJ2-1): EAGVAQSPRYKIIEKRQSVAFWCNPISGHATLYWYQQILGQGPKLLIQFQNNGVVDDSQLPKDRFSAERLKGVDSTLKIQPAKLEDSAVYLCASSVRQGRVSIEQFFGPGTRLTVL.